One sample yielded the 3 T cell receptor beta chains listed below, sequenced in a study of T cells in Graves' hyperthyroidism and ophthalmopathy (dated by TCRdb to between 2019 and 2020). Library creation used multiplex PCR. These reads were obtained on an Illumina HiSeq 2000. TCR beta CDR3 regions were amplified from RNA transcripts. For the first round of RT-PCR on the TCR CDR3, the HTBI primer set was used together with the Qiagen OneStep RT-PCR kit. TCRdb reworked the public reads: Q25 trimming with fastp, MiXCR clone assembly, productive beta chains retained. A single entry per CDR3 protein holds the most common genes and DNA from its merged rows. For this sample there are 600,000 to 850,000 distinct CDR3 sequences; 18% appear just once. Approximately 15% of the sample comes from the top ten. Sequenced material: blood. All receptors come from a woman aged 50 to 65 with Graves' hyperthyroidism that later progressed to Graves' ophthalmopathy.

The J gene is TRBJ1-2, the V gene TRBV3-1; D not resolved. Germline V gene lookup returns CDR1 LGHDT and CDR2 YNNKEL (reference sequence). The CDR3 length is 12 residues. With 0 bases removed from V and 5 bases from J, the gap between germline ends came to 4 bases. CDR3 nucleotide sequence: TGTGCCAGCAGCCAAGACCCTTATGGCTACACCTTC. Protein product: CASSQDPYGYTF.

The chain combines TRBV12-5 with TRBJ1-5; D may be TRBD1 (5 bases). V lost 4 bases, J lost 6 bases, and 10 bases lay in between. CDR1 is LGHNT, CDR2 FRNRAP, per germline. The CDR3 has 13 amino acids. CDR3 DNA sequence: TGTGCTAGTGGTTGGGGGGGGGGTCAGCCCCAGCATTTT. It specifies CASGWGGGQPQHF.

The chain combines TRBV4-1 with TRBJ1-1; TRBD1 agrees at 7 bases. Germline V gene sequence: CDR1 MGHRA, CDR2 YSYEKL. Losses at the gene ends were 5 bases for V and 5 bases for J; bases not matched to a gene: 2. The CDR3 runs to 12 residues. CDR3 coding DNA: TGCGCCAGCAGCGACAGGGTGACTGAAGCTTTCTTT. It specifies CASSDRVTEAFF.